This is a list of T cell receptor beta chains from one sample in a study of cytomegalovirus exposure and HLA in healthy donors. Data came from immunoSEQ multiplex PCR; TCRdb stores just in-frame clones and leaves some out. The sample includes approximately 75,000 clones. Specimen: PBMCs. These receptor sequences come from a boy aged 5-17 years in good health and CMV-seronegative. CDR3s leave out the opening cysteine and the closing phenylalanine or tryptophan. Fields, in order: V gene, CDR3 protein.

TRBV6-5	ASSPGSAGTGELF
TRBV4-1	ASSQDRSPADSYEQY
TRBV9	ASSVTGRSETQY
TRBV5-5	ASSLEGQGMTNEKLF
TRBV2	ASTLVKHEQY
TRBV7-9	ASSLRRGTGNTIY
TRBV5-6	ASSLIREEGTQY
TRBV27	ASSLFGQGLSAPLH
TRBV5-1	ASSVTSGTVYEQY
TRBV6-4	ASKAGEDTGELF
TRBV2	ATRVRTGGITDTQY
TRBV5-1	ASSLTGGYNEQF
TRBV7-2	ASSLIQEDHEQY
TRBV9	ASSVSAGELF
TRBV2	ASSKAGGNNGYT
TRBV7-9	ASSSGLAGGRDWRETQY
TRBV5-8	ASSPVDRKNTEAF
TRBV18	ASSLGTDQPQH
TRBV6-1	ASSEAPQATYEQY
TRBV19	ASSPAGGGIRY
TRBV30	AWSDDRDKNEQF
TRBV18	ASSPASGYNEQF
TRBV19	ASSIRGRGYTGELF
TRBV2	ASRRDRNTGELF
TRBV2	ASSRDRDSPLH
TRBV4-2	ASSLTVQDYNEQF
TRBV4-2	ASSQDLDKDYGYT
TRBV9	ASSLTVAGAPDEQF
TRBV18	ASSFGQGRDNEQF
TRBV15	ATSRRDSPLH
TRBV5-1	ASNLGQASGGYT
TRBV19	ASSTDLSQGGNSPLH
TRBV29-1	SVVGGSTDTQY
TRBV6-5	ASSRKTGNTEAF
TRBV5-6	ASSQGTGDQPQH
TRBV19	ASMGQLPLENTEAF
TRBV9	ASSVDPGNSPLH
TRBV9	ASSASDYEQY
TRBV6-6	ASSGGQGGATDTQY
TRBV4-1	ASSRTIAGVSNTGELF
TRBV19	ARIQGLLVPQH
TRBV7-2	ASSLDRTAPYEQY
TRBV27	ASSLSGLADYEQY
TRBV7-9	ASGISRGGPNEQF
TRBV4-1	ASSPLISGERNEQF
TRBV2	ANGRGSNTEAF
TRBV4-1	ASSQQSRPGVSAYEQY
TRBV6-5	ASKGGGGLYQPQH
TRBV19	ASSIPSPQGMNTEAF
TRBV4-3	ASSQDLGTGAYEQY
TRBV6-6	ASSYWGLGGSSPLH
TRBV29-1	SVAPPGGAHNEQF
TRBV6-1	ASTTVDYGYT
TRBV19	ASSIRRAYEQF